The 7 T cell receptor beta chains given below trace back to one sample, sequenced in a study of identical twins. Using its own MiXCR run on the 5' RACE reads, TCRdb lists one record per CDR3 protein. This table holds around 1.7 million distinct CDR3 sequences, around a third found once. The material sequenced was cord blood. Source of these receptors: a newborn girl in good health.

There are many counts of this clonotype. The chain combines TRBV4-1 with TRBJ2-7, with D unclear. CDR3 length equals 13 residues. Trimming took off 6 bases at V and 4 bases at J, with 13 bases between the two ends. The V gene's germline CDR1 is MGHRA and CDR2 YSYEKL. CDR3 nucleotide sequence: TGCGCCAGCAGTGCGAAAGATCGTTACGAGCAGTACTTC. Protein: CASSAKDRYEQYF.

The V call is TRBV20-1, the J call TRBJ2-4, with 8 bases fitting TRBD2. V dropped 2 bases and J dropped 6; count of bases not matched to a gene: 6. CDR3 size: 14 residues. Germline loops: CDR1 DFQATT, CDR2 SNEGSKA (reference sequence). CDR3 region: CSARRREVANIQYF. For the CDR3, the DNA is TGCAGTGCTAGACGGCGGGAGGTCGCAAACATTCAGTACTTC.

V usage is TRBV20-1 and J usage is TRBJ2-3; D gene uncertain. Trimming stripped 6 bases from V and 0 bases from J, with 19 bases between. Germline assignment: CDR1 DFQATT and CDR2 SNEGSKA (reference sequence). This CDR3 is 16 amino acids long. This CDR3 is CSARAPGRASTDTQYF. The CDR3 nucleotides are TGCAGTGCCCGAGCCCCAGGCAGAGCTAGCACAGATACGCAGTATTTT.

This clonotype was detected a few times. The rearrangement joins TRBV27 to TRBJ1-6; D gene unclear. Per the germline V gene, CDR1 is MNHEY and CDR2 is SMNVEV (reference sequence). CDR3 size: 14 residues. Trimming pared 3 bases from V and 6 bases from J, leaving 9 bases between. Here the CDR3 reads CASSFAAVNSPLHF. Here the CDR3 DNA reads TGTGCCAGCAGTTTCGCAGCAGTTAATTCACCCCTCCACTTT.

The table lists this clonotype with a few counts. The chain employs TRBV28 and TRBJ1-1; tentatively, D is TRBD1 (5 bases). The CDR3 runs to 15 residues. V lost 7 bases and J lost 1, with 16 bases in between. Germline CDR1 is MDHEN and CDR2 is SYDVKM. CDR3 sequence: CASTDRTGRNTEAFF. The DNA of the CDR3 is TGTGCCAGCACCGACCGGACGGGGCGGAACACTGAAGCTTTCTTT.

The chain is built from TRBV29-1 and TRBJ2-3; 12 bases match TRBD2. Per germline, CDR1 SQVTM and CDR2 ANQGSEA. The CDR3 spans 15 residues. With V trimmed by 6 bases and J by 4 bases, 8 bases remained unmatched. The CDR3 spells CSVLRLAGEPDTQYF. The CDR3, as DNA: TGCAGCGTCCTGAGACTAGCGGGGGAACCAGATACGCAGTATTTT.

This clonotype was observed at least ten times. The chain recombines TRBV28 with TRBJ2-5; D may match TRBD1 or TRBD2 (5 bases each). Germline V lookup: CDR1 MDHEN, CDR2 SYDVKM. This CDR3 is 14 amino acids long. V lost 10 bases to trimming and J lost 11 bases, with 26 bases between them. CDR3 amino acids: CATDHGDPLMGQYF. The CDR3, as DNA: TGTGCCACCGACCATGGGGACCCTCTCATGGGGCAGTACTTC.